This T cell receptor (beta chain) was identified during a study of radiotherapy plus CTLA-4 blockade in lung cancer. The table lists this clone with a few counts. Its cognate antigen is unknown. Sequenced by immunoSEQ multiplex PCR; TCRdb stores in-frame clones only, minus some. The sample has about 120,000 clones, around 89% seen once. Study-level findings and limits: Early clone dynamics of blood T cells, plus interferon-beta, reportedly predicted response best.

V was trimmed by 0 bases and J by 6 bases, leaving 13 bases between them. The CDR3 contains 14 residues. Germline V gene lookup returns CDR1 SGDLS and CDR2 YYNGEE. The V gene is TRBV9, the J gene TRBJ2-7, with D hard to call. The TCR comes from a human donor with non-small cell lung cancer that progressed on radiotherapy plus ipilimumab. This material consisted of peripheral blood, taken from a patient treated with radiotherapy plus ipilimumab. The CDR3 DNA follows: TGTGCCAGCAGCGTAGAATCGACAAGCGTCGAGCAGTACTTC. This codes for CASSVESTSVEQYF.